The present T cell receptor beta chain was sequenced within a study of blood T cell repertoires in COVID-19. As handled by the study authors: Estimation of nucleated cell counts relied on the amplification of reference gene primers. The protocol was immunoSEQ multiplex PCR, while the TCRdb copy is restricted to in-frame clones and leaves out a portion. For V, J and clone size, that table is used; D and trimming come from the DNA. The data show 35,000 to 50,000 clones, with approximately 91% seen just once and roughly 2.2% held by the top ten. V was pared by 5 bases and J by 2 bases, with 7 bases between. Per the germline V gene, CDR1 is SGHRS and CDR2 is YFSETQ. The CDR3 has 12 residues.

The TCR sequence derives from a man in his fifties with active COVID-19. Material for sequencing was peripheral blood. This rearrangement joins TRBV5-1 to TRBJ1-2; the D is unclear. CDR3 in DNA: TGCGCCAGCAGTGAGGAGAACTATGGCTACACCTTC. Translating it yields CASSEENYGYTF.